These T cell receptor beta chains were read from a single sample in a study of blood T cell repertoires in COVID-19. Sequenced by immunoSEQ multiplex PCR; TCRdb stores in-frame clones only, minus some. The data hold about 310,000 clones, with 87% observed a single time. Sequencing input: PBMCs or T cells enriched from blood (not recorded which). The receptors originated from a woman aged 18-29 years who had recovered from COVID-19. The CDR3 runs from the conserved cysteine through the conserved F or W. Fields, in order: J gene, clone size, D gene, V gene, CDR3 DNA, CDR3 protein. A D gene is named only where the DNA matches it firmly. Rows give clone size only sometimes, using once, few, many, or a class for an expanded clone.

J gene: TRBJ2-2
clone size: -
D gene: TRBD2
V gene: TRBV24-1
CDR3 DNA: TGTGCCACCAGTGACGATGGACTAGCGGGGGATCGTAGCGGGGAGCTGTTTTTT
CDR3 protein: CATSDDGLAGDRSGELFF

J gene: TRBJ2-5
clone size: once
D gene: -
V gene: TRBV2
CDR3 DNA: TGTGCCAGCAGTGATGGGACTGGCATAGAGACCCAGTACTTC
CDR3 protein: CASSDGTGIETQYF

J gene: TRBJ2-5
clone size: -
D gene: TRBD2
V gene: TRBV3-1/TRBV3-2
CDR3 DNA: TGTGCCAGCAGCCCTGGGACTAGCGGGTGGGAGACCCAGTACTTC
CDR3 protein: CASSPGTSGWETQYF

J gene: TRBJ1-4
clone size: -
D gene: TRBD1
V gene: TRBV5-5
CDR3 DNA: TGTGCCAGCAGCCGGTTATACAGGGGGCGCGGTGAAAAACTGTTTTTT
CDR3 protein: CASSRLYRGRGEKLFF

J gene: TRBJ1-1
clone size: -
D gene: TRBD1
V gene: TRBV19
CDR3 DNA: TGTGCCAGTACCGTGGGACAGGGGAACACTGAAGCTTTCTTT
CDR3 protein: CASTVGQGNTEAFF

J gene: TRBJ2-2
clone size: -
D gene: -
V gene: TRBV6-5
CDR3 DNA: TGTGCCAGCAGCCATTCAGTTAGGGGCGGGCTGTTTTTT
CDR3 protein: CASSHSVRGGLFF

J gene: TRBJ2-7
clone size: -
D gene: -
V gene: TRBV28
CDR3 DNA: TGTGCCAGCGTTAGCCCCCCCGAGCAGTACTTC
CDR3 protein: CASVSPPEQYF

J gene: TRBJ1-1
clone size: -
D gene: -
V gene: TRBV5-8
CDR3 DNA: TGTGCCAGCAGCCCACCGAGACAGGCGCCGAACACTGAAGCTTTCTTT
CDR3 protein: CASSPPRQAPNTEAFF

J gene: TRBJ1-2
clone size: -
D gene: TRBD1
V gene: TRBV5-1
CDR3 DNA: TGCGCCAGCAGCGTAGACAGGGTCTACACCTTC
CDR3 protein: CASSVDRVYTF

J gene: TRBJ2-1
clone size: -
D gene: -
V gene: TRBV18
CDR3 DNA: TGTGCCAGCTCGTCAGGGCTTACCAATGAGCAGTTCTTC
CDR3 protein: CASSSGLTNEQFF

J gene: TRBJ2-5
clone size: few
D gene: TRBD2
V gene: TRBV5-5
CDR3 DNA: TGTGCCAGCAGCTTGGTACTAGCGGGGGGCCAAGAGACCCAGTACTTC
CDR3 protein: CASSLVLAGGQETQYF

J gene: TRBJ1-1
clone size: -
D gene: -
V gene: TRBV5-1
CDR3 DNA: TGCGCCAGCAGCTTGGCCTTGGGTACGGGAGCTTTCTTT
CDR3 protein: CASSLALGTGAFF

J gene: TRBJ2-1
clone size: -
D gene: TRBD2
V gene: TRBV11-3
CDR3 DNA: TGTGCCAGCAGCTCAGGACTAGCGGGTTACAATGAGCAGTTCTTC
CDR3 protein: CASSSGLAGYNEQFF

J gene: TRBJ2-2
clone size: -
D gene: TRBD1
V gene: TRBV19
CDR3 DNA: TGTGCCAGTACACGAGGCAGGGGGCCCAACACCGGGGAGCTGTTTTTT
CDR3 protein: CASTRGRGPNTGELFF

J gene: TRBJ1-4
clone size: once
D gene: -
V gene: TRBV27
CDR3 DNA: TGTGCCAGCAGTTACCAGACAGGACCACTGTTTTTT
CDR3 protein: CASSYQTGPLFF

J gene: TRBJ2-5
clone size: -
D gene: -
V gene: TRBV12-3/TRBV12-4
CDR3 DNA: TGTGCCAGCCAAGCCGTAGTACAGACCCAGTACTTC
CDR3 protein: CASQAVVQTQYF

J gene: TRBJ2-5
clone size: -
D gene: -
V gene: TRBV3-1/TRBV3-2
CDR3 DNA: TGTGCCAGCAGCCACAGGGTACAAGAGACCCAGTACTTC
CDR3 protein: CASSHRVQETQYF

J gene: TRBJ2-7
clone size: -
D gene: TRBD2
V gene: TRBV6-5
CDR3 DNA: TGTGCCAGCAGTTACTCGACTAGCGGGGCAAACTACGAGCAGTACTTC
CDR3 protein: CASSYSTSGANYEQYF

J gene: TRBJ1-5
clone size: once
D gene: TRBD1
V gene: TRBV28
CDR3 DNA: TGTGCCAGCAGTCCATCGGGACAGCTTAGCAATCAGCCCCAGCATTTT
CDR3 protein: CASSPSGQLSNQPQHF

J gene: TRBJ1-1
clone size: -
D gene: -
V gene: TRBV11-3
CDR3 DNA: TGTGCCAGCAGCCTCGATAGGAACACTGAAGCTTTCTTT
CDR3 protein: CASSLDRNTEAFF

J gene: TRBJ1-5
clone size: -
D gene: -
V gene: TRBV21-1
CDR3 DNA: TGTGCCAGCAGCATTATCCTGGACAGGGGGAGTCAGCCCCAGCATTTT
CDR3 protein: CASSIILDRGSQPQHF

J gene: TRBJ2-5
clone size: -
D gene: TRBD2
V gene: TRBV9
CDR3 DNA: TGTGCCAGCAGCGTAGTAGGACTAGCGGGAGGTCAAGAGACCCAGTACTTC
CDR3 protein: CASSVVGLAGGQETQYF

J gene: TRBJ1-4
clone size: -
D gene: TRBD1
V gene: TRBV27
CDR3 DNA: TGTGCCAGCAGACCCCACGAACAGGGGGCGAGTACCTCGGAAAAACTGTTTTTT
CDR3 protein: CASRPHEQGASTSEKLFF

J gene: TRBJ1-3
clone size: -
D gene: -
V gene: TRBV7-9
CDR3 DNA: TGTGCCAGCAGCTTAGGGCTGGGGAGCTCTGGAAACACCATATATTTT
CDR3 protein: CASSLGLGSSGNTIYF

J gene: TRBJ2-6
clone size: -
D gene: TRBD1
V gene: TRBV5-6
CDR3 DNA: TGTGCCAGCAGCCGCGGGACAGGGCACGGGGCCAACGTCCTGACTTTC
CDR3 protein: CASSRGTGHGANVLTF

J gene: TRBJ2-5
clone size: -
D gene: TRBD2
V gene: TRBV5-1
CDR3 DNA: TGCGCCAGCAGCTTGAGGCTAGCGGGGGCCCGAGCCCAAGAGACCCAGTACTTC
CDR3 protein: CASSLRLAGARAQETQYF

J gene: TRBJ1-6
clone size: -
D gene: -
V gene: TRBV5-1
CDR3 DNA: TGCGCCAGCAGCTTTAGTTCTTCACCCCTCCACTTT
CDR3 protein: CASSFSSSPLHF

J gene: TRBJ2-6
clone size: -
D gene: TRBD1
V gene: TRBV14
CDR3 DNA: TGTGCCATCGATGACAGGGCTGGGGCCAACGTCCTGACTTTC
CDR3 protein: CAIDDRAGANVLTF

J gene: TRBJ1-1
clone size: -
D gene: -
V gene: TRBV7-9
CDR3 DNA: TGTGCCAGCAGCTCGACTCCTCCGAACACTGAAGCTTTCTTT
CDR3 protein: CASSSTPPNTEAFF

J gene: TRBJ2-7
clone size: -
D gene: -
V gene: TRBV28
CDR3 DNA: TGTGCCAGCAGCTCCCAAACCGGCAGGGGGGCGGTACGCGACGAGCAGTACTTC
CDR3 protein: CASSSQTGRGAVRDEQYF

J gene: TRBJ1-5
clone size: -
D gene: TRBD1
V gene: TRBV6-2/TRBV6-3
CDR3 DNA: TGTGCCAGCAGCACCCGGGACAGTCTCAATCAGCCCCAGCATTTT
CDR3 protein: CASSTRDSLNQPQHF

J gene: TRBJ2-5
clone size: -
D gene: -
V gene: TRBV29-1
CDR3 DNA: TGCAGCGTTTCCCAAGGAGAAGAGACCCAGTACTTC
CDR3 protein: CSVSQGEETQYF

J gene: TRBJ2-4
clone size: -
D gene: -
V gene: TRBV11-2
CDR3 DNA: TGTGCCAGCAGCTTAAACAGGGTCGGCATTCAGTACTTC
CDR3 protein: CASSLNRVGIQYF